A selection of T cell receptor beta chains follows, all from one sample in a study of long-term antiretroviral therapy in people with HIV. Method: immunoSEQ multiplex PCR; TCRdb's copy keeps in-frame clones and lacks some. Here the sample spans roughly 14,000 clones, 77% being singletons. The source was unsorted PBMCs, collected 1.3 years before starting antiretroviral therapy. Receptor source: a man between 35 and 55 years old with HIV. Both conserved end residues are part of each CDR3. Fields, in order: clone size, D gene, CDR3 length, V gene, J gene, CDR3 DNA, CDR3 protein. D genes are given only for firm matches. For some rows the clone size is stated as once, few or many, or as a class when expanded; others skip it.

.	.	12	TRBV6-6	TRBJ1-2	TGTGCCAGCAGAAGGAATGACTATGGCTACACCTTC	CASRRNDYGYTF
.	.	13	TRBV27	TRBJ1-1	TGTGCCAGCAGTTTGGACGTTGGCACTGAAGCTTTCTTT	CASSLDVGTEAFF
.	.	13	TRBV30	TRBJ1-1	TGTGCCTGGAGTGTACAGGCGAACACTGAAGCTTTCTTT	CAWSVQANTEAFF
.	.	17	TRBV4-1	TRBJ1-6	TGCGCCAGCAGCCAAGATAGCCTATTCCTCTATAATTCACCCCTCCACTTT	CASSQDSLFLYNSPLHF
.	.	15	TRBV2	TRBJ1-5	TGTGCCTCCCGAGAGGGGGGGCCCGACAATCAGCCCCAGCATTTT	CASREGGPDNQPQHF
.	.	15	TRBV5-6	TRBJ2-4	TGTGCCAGCAGGAAGTGGGGTACGGCCAAAAACATTCAGTACTTC	CASRKWGTAKNIQYF
.	.	16	TRBV6-6	TRBJ2-7	TGTGCCAGCAGTCTCGACAGGCCGTCAAGCTCCTACGAGCAGTACTTC	CASSLDRPSSSYEQYF
.	.	13	TRBV27	TRBJ1-2	TGTGCCAGCAGTTCAGACAACAACTATGGCTACACCTTC	CASSSDNNYGYTF
.	.	12	TRBV5-8	TRBJ2-3	TGTGCCAGCAGCTGGGAGCGGCGTACGCAGTATTTT	CASSWERRTQYF
.	TRBD1	14	TRBV7-8	TRBJ1-5	TGTGCCAGCAGCGCTGGGACAGGGGGTACGCCCCAGCATTTT	CASSAGTGGTPQHF
.	TRBD1	14	TRBV19	TRBJ1-1	TGTGCCAGTGGACTAGGACAGGGCTACACTGAAGCTTTCTTT	CASGLGQGYTEAFF
.	.	14	TRBV30	TRBJ1-3	TGTGCCTGGAGTGTTAGCAGGGATGGAAACACCATATATTTT	CAWSVSRDGNTIYF
once	TRBD2	14	TRBV14	TRBJ2-7	TGTGCCAGCAGCCCCGGGGGGGCCCGCTACGAGCAGTACTTC	CASSPGGARYEQYF
.	.	12	TRBV5-1	TRBJ2-7	TGCGCCAGCAGCTTACAGGGGAGGGAGCAGTACTTC	CASSLQGREQYF
.	.	14	TRBV30	TRBJ1-6	TGTGCCTTAACTATGACAGGTGATAATTCACCCCTCCACTTT	CALTMTGDNSPLHF
.	TRBD1	14	TRBV30	TRBJ1-1	TGTGCCTGGCTTACGGGACAGGGAAACACTGAAGCTTTCTTT	CAWLTGQGNTEAFF
.	.	13	TRBV30	TRBJ1-1	TGTGCCTGGAGTCGTCAGGAGGGAACTGAAGCTTTCTTT	CAWSRQEGTEAFF
.	TRBD1	16	TRBV7-9	TRBJ2-2	TGTGCCGGCCATATGGGACAGGGCTTCTACACCGGGGAGCTGTTTTTT	CAGHMGQGFYTGELFF
.	.	18	TRBV5-4	TRBJ2-2	TGTGCCAGCAGCCCGCAGCACAGGGTCTCTAAGAACACCGGGGAGCTGTTTTTT	CASSPQHRVSKNTGELFF
.	TRBD1	15	TRBV6-5	TRBJ1-1	TGTGCCAGCAGCTACTTGGGGACAGGGGGCACTGAAGCTTTCTTT	CASSYLGTGGTEAFF
.	TRBD2	14	TRBV5-1	TRBJ2-7	TGCGCCAGCAGCTTACCGGGGGGGGCCTACGAGCAGTACTTC	CASSLPGGAYEQYF
.	.	15	TRBV5-1	TRBJ2-1	TGCGCCAGCAGCTTGGGGCCAGGGGCTTACAATGAGCAGTTCTTC	CASSLGPGAYNEQFF
.	.	12	TRBV11-2	TRBJ2-7	TGTGCCAGCCGGCACTTCTCCTACGAGCAGTACTTC	CASRHFSYEQYF
.	.	13	TRBV6-6	TRBJ2-2	TGTGCCACCCGAGATACCATCACCGGGGAGCTGTTTTTT	CATRDTITGELFF
.	TRBD2	16	TRBV10-3	TRBJ2-2	TGTGCCATCAAGGCTAGCGGGGCCTCGAACACCGGGGAGCTGTTTTTT	CAIKASGASNTGELFF
.	.	14	TRBV30	TRBJ2-3	TGTGCCTGGAGTGTAGGGGCCTTCACAGATACGCAGTATTTT	CAWSVGAFTDTQYF
.	TRBD1	15	TRBV6-5	TRBJ1-5	TGTGCCAGCAGTTTCGACAGGGCGGGCGGTCAGCCCCAGCATTTT	CASSFDRAGGQPQHF
hyperexpanded	.	14	TRBV30	TRBJ1-6	TGTGCCTGGAGTGGTGAAGATGGGCGGCGGACCCTCCACTTT	CAWSGEDGRRTLHF
.	TRBD2	16	TRBV27	TRBJ2-1	TGTGCCAGCAGTTTCTCTTCTAGCGGGGGCTACAATGAGCAGTTCTTC	CASSFSSSGGYNEQFF
.	.	15	TRBV7-9	TRBJ1-2	TGTGCCAGCAGCTTCTCAATGGTGGCTAACTATGGCTACACCTTC	CASSFSMVANYGYTF
.	.	15	TRBV4-1	TRBJ1-2	TGCGCCAGCAGCCAAGTCGTGGGAGTCAACTATGGCTACACCTTC	CASSQVVGVNYGYTF
.	.	15	TRBV30	TRBJ2-4	TGTGCCTGGAGGTCAAATCTCCTAGCCAAAAACATTCAGTACTTC	CAWRSNLLAKNIQYF
.	TRBD1	14	TRBV7-2	TRBJ1-5	TGTGCCAGCAGCTTAAACCAGGGGGGGGAGCCCCAGCATTTT	CASSLNQGGEPQHF
once	TRBD1	15	TRBV5-1	TRBJ1-2	TGCGCCAGCAGCTCCAACACAGGGGCCCACTATGGCTACACCTTC	CASSSNTGAHYGYTF
once	TRBD1	17	TRBV25-1	TRBJ1-1	TGTGCCAGCAGTGCCACTGAGACAGGGTGGCTGAACACTGAAGCTTTCTTT	CASSATETGWLNTEAFF
.	.	14	TRBV5-1	TRBJ1-2	TGCGCCAGCAGCTTGGCTCCTCCAAACTATGGCTACACCTTC	CASSLAPPNYGYTF
.	.	13	TRBV11-3	TRBJ1-1	TGTGCCAGCAGTCAAGGGTGGAACACTGAAGCTTTCTTT	CASSQGWNTEAFF
.	.	14	TRBV2	TRBJ2-6	TGTGCCAGCAGCCCCACCCGGGGGGCCAACGTCCTGACTTTC	CASSPTRGANVLTF
.	.	13	TRBV2	TRBJ1-1	TGTGCCAGCACCCCCGACTGGAACACTGAAGCTTTCTTT	CASTPDWNTEAFF
.	.	15	TRBV11-2	TRBJ2-7	TGTGCCAGCAGCTCCCACGCCGGGCCATCCTACGAGCAGTACTTC	CASSSHAGPSYEQYF
.	.	14	TRBV11-1	TRBJ2-7	TGTGCCAGCAGCTTGTGGGGCACCTCCTACGAGCAGTACTTC	CASSLWGTSYEQYF
once	.	13	TRBV28	TRBJ1-3	TGTGCCAGCAGTTGGGGCTCTGGAAACACCATATATTTT	CASSWGSGNTIYF
few	TRBD1	14	TRBV5-6	TRBJ1-1	TGTGCCAGCAGCTTGGTCCAGGGGGCCACTGAAGCTTTCTTT	CASSLVQGATEAFF
once	.	13	TRBV5-1	TRBJ1-1	TGCGCCAGCAGCCCGGGACAGAACACTGAAGCTTTCTTT	CASSPGQNTEAFF
.	.	15	TRBV5-4	TRBJ2-1	TGTGCCAGCAGCTTGGGAGGGGGGGTGAGCGATGAGCAGTTCTTC	CASSLGGGVSDEQFF
.	TRBD1	19	TRBV15	TRBJ2-1	TGTGCCACCAGCAGCCGACAGGGGGTTACCGGGGGCTTCTACAATGAGCAGTTCTTC	CATSSRQGVTGGFYNEQFF
.	.	15	TRBV6-1	TRBJ1-5	TGTGCCAGCAGTGTTACGAGGGGTCTCGGTCAGCCCCAGCATTTT	CASSVTRGLGQPQHF
.	.	16	TRBV7-2	TRBJ1-1	TGTGCCAGCAGCTTCGTACAGGGAGAAGGGAACACTGAAGCTTTCTTT	CASSFVQGEGNTEAFF
few	.	13	TRBV7-2	TRBJ1-5	TGTGCCAGCAGCCCCGCCACCCGGGGGCCCCAGCATTTT	CASSPATRGPQHF